A single sample gave rise to the 26 T cell receptor beta chains below, sequenced in a study of radiation and T cells in renal cell carcinoma. This table comes from immunoSEQ multiplex PCR, and its TCRdb copy is limited to in-frame clones, with some not included. The data hold 150,000 or so clones, with approximately 87% observed a single time. The sample's time point: baseline pretreatment blood. Indicated treatment: 15 Gy SBRT to primary tumor, nephrectomy 4 weeks later. This specimen was blood, taken from a patient whose treatment included radiotherapy and nephrectomy. Source of these receptors: a woman between 45 and 60 years old with renal cell carcinoma.

V usage is TRBV2 and J usage is TRBJ1-2; D perhaps matches TRBD1 (5 bases). The CDR3 extends over 16 amino acids. V was pared by 4 bases and J by 2 bases, with 17 bases between. Germline CDR1 and CDR2: SNHLY and FYNNEI. The CDR3 is CASSVVGAGKNYGYTF. The CDR3 DNA sequence: TGTGCCAGCAGTGTTGTAGGGGCAGGGAAGAACTATGGCTACACCTTC.

J is TRBJ2-5 and V is TRBV7-2, with 13 bases fitting TRBD2. The CDR3 contains 19 residues. CDR1 SGHTA and CDR2 FQGNSA come from the germline V gene. The V gene end was trimmed by 1 base and the J gene end by 5 bases; junction bases not matched to a gene: 13. Here the CDR3 DNA reads TGTGCCAGCAGCTTAGACGAGCCGGGACTAGCGGGACAGGGGGAGACCCAGTACTTC. It encodes CASSLDEPGLAGQGETQYF.

Points on this clone: Other DNA sequences in the same sample also yield this CDR3. The CDR3 here is CASSPDRNYGYTF. The CDR3 bases are TGTGCCAGCAGCCCTGACAGGAACTATGGCTACACCTTC. V usage is TRBV7-8 and J usage is TRBJ1-2, with D possibly being TRBD1 (6 bases). The CDR3 length is 13 residues. The ends were cut back, 5 bases at V and 2 bases at J, with 9 bases in the middle. The germline V gene encodes CDR1 SGHVS and CDR2 FQNEAQ.

The CDR3 sequence: CASSEPTGDHQETQYF. The CDR3 nucleotides read TGTGCCAGCAGTGAACCCACAGGGGACCACCAAGAGACCCAGTACTTC. This chain joins TRBV25-1 and TRBJ2-5, with 7 bases aligning to TRBD1. The germline V gene encodes CDR1 MGHDK and CDR2 SYGVNS. V dropped 2 bases and J dropped 0; count of bases not matched to a gene: 6. This CDR3 comprises 16 residues.

This clone has just a few counts. The chain combines TRBV14 with TRBJ1-1; a possible D gene is TRBD1 (5 bases). Germline V gene lookup returns CDR1 SGHDN and CDR2 FVKESK. CDR3 length equals 14 residues. V was pared by 1 base and J by 4 bases, with 10 bases between. CDR3 sequence reads: CASSQAWGSTEAFF. In DNA form, the CDR3 reads TGTGCCAGCAGCCAAGCCTGGGGGTCCACTGAAGCTTTCTTT.

This clone was seen just once. The chain links TRBV25-1 to TRBJ1-1; 7 bases agree with TRBD1. There are 14 residues in the CDR3. Germline V gene lookup returns CDR1 MGHDK and CDR2 SYGVNS. V shed 4 bases and J 4 bases; nucleotides not matched to a gene: 6. As DNA, the CDR3 is TGTGCCAGCAGTGTACCAGGGGGAGTCACTGAAGCTTTCTTT. As protein: CASSVPGGVTEAFF.

The chain links TRBV6-1 to TRBJ1-1, with TRBD1 identical over 8 bases. CDR1 MNHNS and CDR2 SASEGT come from the germline V gene. The V and J ends lost 4 bases and 3 bases, in that order; junction bases with no gene match: 7. CDR3 length: 15 residues. The CDR3 sequence is CASSGQGAGDTEAFF. DNA for the CDR3: TGTGCCAGCAGTGGCCAGGGGGCGGGGGACACTGAAGCTTTCTTT.

J is TRBJ2-1 and V is TRBV5-1; D possibly matches TRBD1 or TRBD2 (7 bases each). Germline V CDR1 and CDR2: SGHRS, YFSETQ. CDR3 size: 14 residues. V dropped 0 bases and J dropped 8 bases, with 12 bases sitting between them. Here the CDR3 reads CASSLAAGGDEQFF. DNA of the CDR3: TGCGCCAGCAGCTTGGCCGCAGGGGGGGATGAGCAGTTCTTC.

The chain joins TRBV7-8 to TRBJ1-2; a possible D gene is TRBD1 (5 bases). CDR3 size: 15 residues. V was cut by 4 bases and J by 5 bases, with 17 bases left in between. Germline V CDR1 and CDR2: SGHVS, FQNEAQ. This CDR3 reads CASSSAWDRAYGYTF. CDR3 bases: TGTGCCAGCAGCTCGGCCTGGGACCGCGCATATGGCTACACCTTC.

The chain has TRBV21-1 and TRBJ2-2; TRBD1 is the table's D call and was not checked against the DNA. TRBV21-1 is a listed pseudogene. The CDR3 runs 15 residues. CDR3 amino acids: CANIRGADFTGELFF. As DNA, the CDR3 is TGTGCCAATATCAGGGGGGCGGACTTCACCGGGGAGCTGTTTTTT.

V gene TRBV5-6 combines with J gene TRBJ1-1; unclear D gene. With 4 bases removed from V and 0 bases from J, the gap between germline ends came to 10 bases. CDR3 size: 14 residues. Germline lookup yields CDR1 SGHDT and CDR2 YYEEEE. CDR3 loop: CASSHITVNTEAFF. In nucleotides, the CDR3 is TGTGCCAGCAGCCATATTACAGTGAACACTGAAGCTTTCTTT.

The chain joins TRBV6-5 to TRBJ2-7; D ambiguous. Trimming took 0 bases from V and 3 from J, leaving 6 bases between them. The CDR3 has 13 amino acids. Per the germline V gene, CDR1 is MNHEY and CDR2 is SVGAGI. This chain's CDR3 is CASSYSSSYEQYF. CDR3 in DNA: TGTGCCAGCAGTTACTCTTCGAGCTACGAGCAGTACTTC.

The chain carries TRBV30 and TRBJ2-1, with 7 bases fitting TRBD1. This CDR3 is 14 amino acids long. Germline lookup yields CDR1 GTSNPN and CDR2 SVGIG (reference sequence). Unmatched junction bases numbered 8, after V lost 1 base and J lost 8 bases. The CDR3 region is CAWSGRGGLDEQFF. CDR3 coding DNA: TGTGCCTGGAGTGGTAGAGGGGGCTTAGATGAGCAGTTCTTC.

V gene TRBV4-3 combines with J gene TRBJ1-2; TRBD1 might be the D (5 bases). The ends were cut back, 0 bases at V and 8 bases at J, with 10 bases in the middle. The CDR3 runs to 13 residues. Germline-derived CDR1 and CDR2 are LGHNA and YSLEER. CDR3 in DNA: TGCGCCAGCAGCCAAGATCTAGCAGGGGGCTACACCTTC. Amino acids: CASSQDLAGGYTF.

This chain joins TRBV5-1 and TRBJ2-7; either TRBD1 or TRBD2 may supply D (5 bases each). There are 14 residues in the CDR3. CDR1 is SGHRS, CDR2 YFSETQ, per germline. The germline V and J ends were trimmed by 5 bases and 1 base, with 13 bases remaining between them. CDR3 nucleotides: TGCGCCAGCAGATTGAAAGGGGAGTCCTACGAGCAGTACTTC. Translating it yields CASRLKGESYEQYF.

The chain joins TRBV9 to TRBJ1-5; tentative D call: TRBD1 (6 bases). The V end was cut by 3 bases, the J end by 3 bases, with 13 bases between. CDR3 length equals 15 residues. Germline values: CDR1 SGDLS, CDR2 YYNGEE. CDR3 sequence (DNA): TGTGCCAGCAGCGCAATTCCAGGGGCCAATCAGCCCCAGCATTTT. Amino acid sequence: CASSAIPGANQPQHF. The entire variable domain, with the rest obtained from reference TRBV9 and TRBJ1-5, is as follows: DSGVTQTPKHLITATGQRVTLRCSPRSGDLSVYWYQQSLDQGLQFLIQYYNGEERAKGNILERFSAQQFPDLHSELNLSSLELGDSALYFCASSAIPGANQPQHFGDGTRLSIL.

Notes on this clone: Distinct nucleotide sequences in the sample also encode this CDR3. The V and J genes are TRBV19 and TRBJ2-1, with D uncertain. Germline V gene lookup returns CDR1 LNHDA and CDR2 SQIVND (reference sequence). The CDR3 length is 11 residues. The ends were cut back, 6 bases at V and 5 bases at J, with 5 bases in the middle. For the CDR3, the DNA is TGTGCCAGTAGGCGCAACAATGAGCAGTTCTTC. Translating gives CASRRNNEQFF.

This clone was observed once. The gene calls are TRBV5-6 and TRBJ2-7; 11 bases fit TRBD1. The CDR3 totals 13 residues. V shed 4 bases, J shed 10 bases, and the junction held 7 bases outside the gene matches. Per the germline V gene, CDR1 is SGHDT and CDR2 is YYEEEE. The chain's CDR3 is CASSTGTGGKQYF. CDR3 DNA sequence: TGTGCCAGCAGCACGGGGACAGGGGGGAAACAGTACTTC.

V gene TRBV6-5 combines with J gene TRBJ1-1; no definite D call. The CDR3 spans 13 residues. V was pared by 4 bases and J by 5 bases, with 11 bases between. Germline V gives CDR1 MNHEY, CDR2 SVGAGI. CDR3 sequence: CASSSPRRTEAFF. Here the CDR3 DNA reads TGTGCCAGCAGTTCCCCGAGAAGGACTGAAGCTTTCTTT.

This clone was picked up a small number of times. The chain couples TRBV7-9 to TRBJ2-5, with D possibly TRBD2 on 6 matching bases. The CDR3 consists of 14 residues. Germline assignment: CDR1 SEHNR and CDR2 FQNEAQ (reference sequence). Trimming removed 5 bases from V and 4 bases from J, with 14 bases in between. CDR3 nucleotide sequence: TGTGCCAGCAGCACCGCGGGGATGGTAGAGACCCAGTACTTC. It yields the protein CASSTAGMVETQYF.

The chain has TRBV7-9 and TRBJ1-1; D is undetermined. The germline gives CDR1 SEHNR, CDR2 FQNEAQ (reference sequence). V lost 1 base and J 2 bases, leaving 5 bases between the germline ends. There are 13 residues in the CDR3. The CDR3 reads CASSLDHNTEAFF. The CDR3 DNA reads TGTGCCAGCAGCTTAGATCACAACACTGAAGCTTTCTTT.

In this sample, this clone turned up once. The J gene is TRBJ1-2, the V gene TRBV6-5; 7 bases align to TRBD1. CDR3 length: 13 amino acids. Germline assignment: CDR1 MNHEY and CDR2 SVGAGI. With 5 bases clipped from V and 10 bases from J, the junction kept 10 bases outside the gene matches. The CDR3 reads CASSNPATGHYTF. The CDR3 DNA reads as TGTGCCAGCAGTAATCCCGCGACAGGGCACTACACCTTC.

J is TRBJ2-1 and V is TRBV7-3; 9 nucleotides align to TRBD2. With V trimmed by 4 bases and J by 3 bases, 4 bases remained unmatched. CDR3 length: 15 amino acids. Per germline, CDR1 SGHTA and CDR2 FQGTGA. The CDR3: CASSSERGDYNEQFF. The CDR3 region has the DNA TGTGCCAGCAGCTCCGAGCGGGGGGACTACAATGAGCAGTTCTTC.

This chain links TRBV5-5 with TRBJ1-1; TRBD1 might be the D (6 bases). The germline V and J ends were trimmed by 4 bases and 6 bases, with 16 bases remaining between them. The CDR3 covers 14 residues. From germline, CDR1 is SGHKS and CDR2 YYEKEE (reference sequence). The CDR3 region has the DNA TGTGCCAGCAGCCAAACCAGGGGCACGGCTGAAGCTTTCTTT. Translation gives CASSQTRGTAEAFF.

This chain connects TRBV5-6 to TRBJ2-2; perhaps TRBD1 as D (6 bases). The germline V gene encodes CDR1 SGHDT and CDR2 YYEEEE. CDR3 length equals 16 residues. V was trimmed by 3 bases and J by 4 bases, leaving 16 bases between them. The CDR3 nucleotides read TGTGCCAGCAGCTCAGGACCGCACAGGGTCACCGGGGAGCTGTTTTTT. Translating gives CASSSGPHRVTGELFF.

V gene TRBV25-1 combines with J gene TRBJ1-6; D uncertain. This CDR3 has 12 amino acids. Germline CDR1 is MGHDK and CDR2 is SYGVNS. Trimming removed 6 bases from V and 4 bases from J, with 4 bases in between. The CDR3 DNA follows: TGTGCCAGCAGCGTTTATAATTCACCCCTCCACTTT. Its protein is CASSVYNSPLHF.